These 19 T cell receptor beta chains came from one sample sequenced in a study of Tregs in tolerant kidney transplant recipients. The assay was immunoSEQ multiplex PCR, and TCRdb's table has in-frame clones only and misses some. The sample holds roughly 23,000 clones. Recipients received nonmyeloablative bone marrow transplants from related graft donors, with transient mixed chimerism. Sequences were derived from CD4+ T cells from blood (PBMCs), sampled 6 months after the transplant. These TCRs come from a human patient who received a combined kidney and bone marrow transplant. These T cells may partly come from the graft donor.

A remark on this clone: The sequence runs out 3 residues before the end of the CDR3; the remainder is reconstructed from the germline J gene. This rearrangement joins TRBV20-1 to TRBJ1-3, with 7 bases identical to TRBD1. The CDR3 covers 15 residues. Germline CDR1 and CDR2: DFQATT and SNEGSKA (reference sequence). V lost 2 bases, J lost 3 bases, and 7 bases stayed unmatched. The sequenced part of the CDR3 DNA is TGCAGTGCTAGAAGGGGGCGAGGAAGTGGAAACACC. This translates into CSARRGRGSGNT. The CDR3 as a whole reads CSARRGRGSGNTIYF.

In the case of this clone: The read stops 3 residues short of the end of the CDR3; the missing end is completed from the germline J gene. This chain links TRBV18 with TRBJ1-1; D might be TRBD1 (6 bases). This CDR3 comprises 15 residues. Germline V gene lookup returns CDR1 KGHSH and CDR2 LQKENI. Trimming stripped 1 base from V and 4 bases from J, with 13 bases between. The CDR3 bases that were read are TGTGCCAGCTCACCACTCCAGGGGTTAAGCACTGAA. The encoded protein is CASSPLQGLSTE. The complete CDR3 reads CASSPLQGLSTEAFF.

On this clone itself: The read is 3 residues too short to cover the CDR3 end, so that end is filled in from the germline J gene. This chain uses TRBV6-2 or TRBV6-3 with TRBJ2-5, with D possibly TRBD2 on 6 matching bases. Deletions cut 4 bases from V and 3 bases from J, with 6 bases between. Germline CDR1 and CDR2: MNHEY and SVGEGT. The CDR3 has 12 amino acids. CDR3 bases read: TGTGCCAGCAGTTCTAGCGAAGAGACC. It translates to CASSSSEET. The whole CDR3 sequence reads CASSSSEETQYF.

Notes on this clone: The sequence runs out 3 residues before the end of the CDR3; the remainder is reconstructed from the germline J gene. The chain couples TRBV9 to TRBJ2-3, with 7 bases lining up with TRBD2. Looked up from germline, CDR1 is SGDLS and CDR2 is YYNGEE. The CDR3 totals 16 residues. CDR3 in amino acids: CASSPPGGEVTRPQYF. Partial CDR3 DNA: TGTGCCAGCAGCCCTCCTGGGGGGGAAGTAACCCGCCCG.

As for this clone: The observed sequence ends 3 residues before the CDR3 terminus, with the missing tail filled in from the germline J gene. The chain has TRBV5-1 and TRBJ2-2, with D possibly matching TRBD1 (5 bases). Germline lookup yields CDR1 SGHRS and CDR2 YFSETQ. V shed 4 bases and J shed 0 bases, with 10 bases lying between them. The CDR3 is made up of 15 amino acids. The CDR3 sequence: CASSLRVTNTGELFF. The part of the CDR3 DNA that was read is TGCGCCAGCAGCCTCAGGGTAACGAACACCGGGGAG.

About this clone itself: The read gets to within 3 residues of the CDR3 end, and the germline J gene fills in the rest. The chain employs TRBV20-1 and TRBJ2-4, with D possibly TRBD1 on 6 matching bases. The germline V gene encodes CDR1 DFQATT and CDR2 SNEGSKA (reference sequence). Trimming removed 0 bases at V and 5 bases at J, with 11 bases between. The CDR3 has 14 residues. The CDR3 loop is CSARDRRGQNIQYF. CDR3 DNA (partial): TGCAGTGCTAGAGATCGCAGGGGACAAAACATT.

The sequenced part of the CDR3 DNA is TGCGCCAGCAGCTTGCCCGGGGGGGAGTCAGATACG. Its protein product is CASSLPGGESDT. The complete CDR3 reads CASSLPGGESDTQYF. This chain connects TRBV5-1 to TRBJ2-3; 8 bases are a match to TRBD2. The observed sequence ends 3 residues before the CDR3 terminus, with the missing tail filled in from the germline J gene. V lost 1 base and J lost 4; bases outside the gene matches: 5. The CDR3 contains 15 residues. CDR1 is SGHRS, CDR2 YFSETQ, per germline.

The CDR3 bases that were read are TGTGCCAGCAGCTTGGGACTAGTCGAGAGTAATGAG. Encoded protein: CASSLGLVESNE. The full CDR3 is CASSLGLVESNEQFF. The chain has TRBV11-2 and TRBJ2-1; 8 positions match TRBD2. The CDR3 goes on 3 residues after the read ends, and that part is filled in from the germline J gene. V lost 3 bases and J lost 7; bases outside the gene matches: 8. Germline V gives CDR1 SGHAT, CDR2 FQNNGV. The CDR3 length is 15 residues.

A remark on this clone: Read sequence stops 3 residues before the CDR3 end, and the germline J gene provides the missing end. The chain has TRBV20-1 and TRBJ2-1; 8 bases match TRBD2. The V gene's germline CDR1 is DFQATT and CDR2 SNEGSKA (reference sequence). The CDR3 covers 17 residues. V was clipped by 3 bases and J by 8 bases; unmatched bases: 18. CDR3 DNA (partial): TGCAGTGCTAGCCCCTATTCTCCGGGACTAGTGCTCCATGAG. This sequence encodes CSASPYSPGLVLHE. In full, the CDR3 reads CSASPYSPGLVLHEQFF.

As for this clone: The read ends 3 residues shy of where the CDR3 ends; the end is completed using the germline J gene. The rearrangement links TRBV2 to TRBJ1-2, with D possibly being TRBD1 (6 bases). V was cut by 3 bases and J by 1 base, with 9 bases left in between. CDR3 length: 14 residues. CDR1 SNHLY and CDR2 FYNNEI come from the germline V gene. The sequenced CDR3 bases are TGTGCCAGCAGTGATAGGGGGATTAACTATGGC. This encodes CASSDRGINYG. The entire CDR3 is CASSDRGINYGYTF. Full variable domain (missing parts from reference TRBV2 and TRBJ1-2): EPEVTQTPSHQVTQMGQEVILRCVPISNHLYFYWYRQILGQKVEFLVSFYNNEISEKSEIFDDQFSVERPDGSNFTLKIRSTKLEDSAMYFCASSDRGINYGYTFGSGTRLTVV.

With respect to this clone: The read halts 3 residues ahead of the CDR3 end, with the missing end drawn from the germline J gene. V and J are TRBV19 and TRBJ2-3, with TRBD2 as a possible D gene (6 bases). Germline CDR1 is LNHDA and CDR2 is SQIVND (reference sequence). V was pared by 10 bases and J by 2 bases, with 16 bases between. This CDR3 is 14 amino acids long. The CDR3 loop reads CATRRTTYTDTQYF. The DNA read from the CDR3 is TGTGCCACTCGGAGGACTACATACACAGATACG.

With regard to this clone: Read sequence stops 3 residues before the CDR3 end, and the germline J gene provides the missing end. J is TRBJ2-2 and V is TRBV5-1; the D gene could be TRBD1 or TRBD2 (5 bases each). Germline CDR1 and CDR2: SGHRS and YFSETQ. CDR3 length equals 15 residues. Between the trimmed V and J ends, which lost 6 bases and 5 bases, there was a span of 17 bases. CDR3 region: CASTRVRGLTGELFF. The sequenced part of the CDR3 DNA is TGCGCCAGCACAAGGGTGAGGGGTTTAACCGGGGAG.

The CDR3 loop is CAINTGVRYNEQFF. Partial CDR3 DNA: TGTGCCATCAATACAGGGGTTCGTTACAATGAG. V is TRBV10-3 and J is TRBJ2-1, with 7 bases fitting TRBD1. The CDR3 extends 3 residues past the end of the read, so its final part is completed from the germline J gene. This CDR3 has 14 amino acids. Germline CDR1 is ENHRY and CDR2 is SYGVKD. V lost 7 bases to trimming and J lost 4 bases; unmatched junction nucleotides: 7.

Points on this clone: The CDR3 goes on 3 residues after the read ends, and that part is filled in from the germline J gene. The genes are TRBV10-1 and TRBJ2-3; 7 bases align to TRBD2. With 6 bases clipped from V and 0 bases from J, the junction kept 3 bases outside the gene matches. This CDR3 has 14 amino acids. Germline CDR1 reads WNHNN; CDR2 reads SYGVQD (reference sequence). The CDR3 bases that were read are TGCGCCAGCAGCCAGCGGGGAAGCACAGATACG. It yields the protein CASSQRGSTDT. The whole CDR3 is CASSQRGSTDTQYF.

This clone counts as medium-sized by frequency. The sequence runs out 3 residues before the end of the CDR3; the remainder is reconstructed from the germline J gene. The chain is built from TRBV5-1 and TRBJ1-1; 8 nucleotides line up with TRBD1. The V and J ends lost 4 bases and 2 bases, in that order; junction bases with no gene match: 4. Germline loops: CDR1 SGHRS, CDR2 YFSETQ. This CDR3 spans 14 amino acids. The sequenced CDR3 bases are TGCGCCAGCAGCACACAGGGGGGAAACACTGAA. Translation: CASSTQGGNTE. The entire CDR3 sequence reads CASSTQGGNTEAFF.

This clone shows up as medium-sized by frequency. The sequenced part of the CDR3 DNA is TGTGCCAGTAAGGCCTCAGGGGGTGCAGATACG. Translated: CASKASGGADT. In full, the CDR3 is CASKASGGADTQYF. The chain carries TRBV19 and TRBJ2-3; TRBD1 aligns across 7 bases. The CDR3 end lies 3 residues beyond the end of the read and is filled in from the germline J gene. V lost 7 bases and J lost 4; bases outside the gene matches: 8. Germline CDR1 reads LNHDA; CDR2 reads SQIVND (reference sequence). The CDR3 has 14 amino acids.

As regards this clone: The DNA ends 3 residues before the CDR3 does, and the rest of the CDR3 is filled in from the germline J gene. The V call is TRBV19, the J call TRBJ1-5; tentative D call: TRBD1 (5 bases). The CDR3 covers 16 residues. V dropped 5 bases and J dropped 0 bases, with 14 bases sitting between them. Looked up from germline, CDR1 is LNHDA and CDR2 is SQIVND (reference sequence). CDR3 bases read: TGTGCCAGTAGTGACCTCAGGGCGCGTAGCAATCAGCCC. Translation gives CASSDLRARSNQP. The entire CDR3 protein is CASSDLRARSNQPQHF. Full variable domain (rest looked up from reference TRBV19 and TRBJ1-5): DGGITQSPKYLFRKEGQNVTLSCEQNLNHDAMYWYRQDPGQGLRLIYYSQIVNDFQKGDIAEGYSVSREKKESFPLTVTSAQKNPTAFYLCASSDLRARSNQPQHFGDGTRLSIL.

As regards this clone: Read sequence stops 3 residues before the CDR3 end, and the germline J gene provides the missing end. The chain is built from TRBV29-1 and TRBJ2-3; 12 nucleotides align to TRBD2. Germline V gene data show CDR1 as SQVTM and CDR2 as ANQGSEA. Trimming at V came to 4 bases and at J to 8 bases, leaving 7 bases not matched to a gene. The CDR3 has 14 residues. CDR3 DNA (partial): TGCAGCGTTGTGGGGCTAGCGGGAGGGGGTACG. This encodes CSVVGLAGGGT. The whole CDR3 is CSVVGLAGGGTQYF.

Comments on this clone: The read terminates 3 residues ahead of where the CDR3 ends, so the germline J gene completes it. The rearrangement links TRBV28 to TRBJ2-3; D not certain. Germline CDR1 reads MDHEN; CDR2 reads SYDVKM. The CDR3 is 16 amino acids. V was clipped by 3 bases and J by 0 bases, with 13 bases between them. CDR3 in amino acids: CASSLALHYSTDTQYF. The sequenced CDR3 bases are TGTGCCAGCAGTTTGGCTCTTCACTATAGCACAGATACG.